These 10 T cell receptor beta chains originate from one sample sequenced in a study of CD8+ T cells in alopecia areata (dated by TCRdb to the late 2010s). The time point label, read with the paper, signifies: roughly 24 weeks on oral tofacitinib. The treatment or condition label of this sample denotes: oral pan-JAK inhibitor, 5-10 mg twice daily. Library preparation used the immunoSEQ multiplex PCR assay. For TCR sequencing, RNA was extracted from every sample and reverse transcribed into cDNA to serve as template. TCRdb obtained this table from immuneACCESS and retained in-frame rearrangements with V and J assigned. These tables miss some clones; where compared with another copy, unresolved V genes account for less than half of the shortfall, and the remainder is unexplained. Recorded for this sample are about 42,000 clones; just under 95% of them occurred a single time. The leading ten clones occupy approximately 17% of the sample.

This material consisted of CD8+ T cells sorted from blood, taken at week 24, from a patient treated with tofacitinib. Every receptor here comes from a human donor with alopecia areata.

CDR3 region: CASSVGQGLYEQYF. The CDR3 DNA is TGTGCCAGCAGTGTGGGACAGGGTTTATACGAGCAGTACTTC. The gene calls are TRBV6-1 and TRBJ2-7; 9 bases fit TRBD1. Trimming took 4 bases from V and 4 from J; bases not matched to a gene: 5. There are 14 residues in the CDR3. Germline CDR1 is MNHNS and CDR2 is SASEGT.

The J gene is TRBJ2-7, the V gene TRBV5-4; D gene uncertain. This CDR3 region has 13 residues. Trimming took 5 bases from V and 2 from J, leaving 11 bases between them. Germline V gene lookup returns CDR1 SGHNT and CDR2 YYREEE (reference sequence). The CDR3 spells CASSYPDAYEQYF. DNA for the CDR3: TGTGCCAGCAGTTACCCGGACGCCTACGAGCAGTACTTC. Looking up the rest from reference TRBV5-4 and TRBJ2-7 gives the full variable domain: ETGVTQSPTHLIKTRGQQVTLRCSSQSGHNTVSWYQQALGQGPQFIFQYYREEENGRGNFPPRFSGLQFPNYSSELNVNALELDDSALYLCASSYPDAYEQYFGPGTRLTVT.

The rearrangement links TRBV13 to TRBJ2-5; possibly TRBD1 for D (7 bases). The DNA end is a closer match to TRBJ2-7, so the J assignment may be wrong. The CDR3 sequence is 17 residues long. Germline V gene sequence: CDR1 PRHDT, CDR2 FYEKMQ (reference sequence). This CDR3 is CASNLQGGQGLSYEQYF. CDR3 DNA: TGTGCCAGCAACCTCCAGGGGGGACAAGGCCTCTCCTACGAGCAGTACTTC.

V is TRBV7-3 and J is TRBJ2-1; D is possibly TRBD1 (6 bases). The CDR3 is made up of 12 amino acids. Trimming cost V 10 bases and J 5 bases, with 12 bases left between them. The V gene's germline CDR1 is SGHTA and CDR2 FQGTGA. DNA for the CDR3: TGTGCCATTGGGACACCGCACAATGAGCAGTTCTTC. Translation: CAIGTPHNEQFF.

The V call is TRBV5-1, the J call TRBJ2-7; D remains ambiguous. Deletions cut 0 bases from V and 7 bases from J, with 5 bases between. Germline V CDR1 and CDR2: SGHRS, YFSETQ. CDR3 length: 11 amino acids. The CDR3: CASSLEAEQYF. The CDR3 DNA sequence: TGCGCCAGCAGCTTGGAGGCAGAGCAGTACTTC.

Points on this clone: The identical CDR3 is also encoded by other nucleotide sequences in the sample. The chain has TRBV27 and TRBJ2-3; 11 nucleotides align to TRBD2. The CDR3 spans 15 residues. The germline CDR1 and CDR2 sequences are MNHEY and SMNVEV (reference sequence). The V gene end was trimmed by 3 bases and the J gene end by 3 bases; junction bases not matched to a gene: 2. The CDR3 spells CASSLLAGGTDTQYF. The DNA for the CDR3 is TGTGCCAGCAGTTTGTTAGCGGGGGGGACAGATACGCAGTATTTT.

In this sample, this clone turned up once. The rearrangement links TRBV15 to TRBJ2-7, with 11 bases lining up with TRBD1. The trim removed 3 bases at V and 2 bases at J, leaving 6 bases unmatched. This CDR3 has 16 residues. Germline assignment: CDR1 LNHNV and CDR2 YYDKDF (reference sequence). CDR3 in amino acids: CATSSIGQGAAYEQYF. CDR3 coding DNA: TGTGCCACCAGCAGCATCGGACAGGGGGCCGCCTACGAGCAGTACTTC.

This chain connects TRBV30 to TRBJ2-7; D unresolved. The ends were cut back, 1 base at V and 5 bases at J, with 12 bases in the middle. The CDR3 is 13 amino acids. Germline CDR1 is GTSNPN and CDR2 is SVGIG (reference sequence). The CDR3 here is CAWSEGPGDEQYF. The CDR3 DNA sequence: TGTGCCTGGAGTGAGGGTCCCGGAGACGAGCAGTACTTC.

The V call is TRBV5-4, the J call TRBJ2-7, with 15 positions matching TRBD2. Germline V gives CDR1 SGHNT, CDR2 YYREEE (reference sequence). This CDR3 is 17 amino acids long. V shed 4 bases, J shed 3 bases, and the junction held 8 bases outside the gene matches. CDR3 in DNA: TGTGCCAGCAGCCCGGGACTAGCGGGGGGCTCTAGCTACGAGCAGTACTTC. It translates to CASSPGLAGGSSYEQYF.

The CDR3 DNA sequence: TGTGCCAGCAGCTCCTTGGGCGAGCAGTACTTC. Protein product: CASSSLGEQYF. This chain joins TRBV7-9 and TRBJ2-7; D is unclear. Trimming stripped 4 bases from V and 6 bases from J, with 7 bases between. Germline V gives CDR1 SEHNR, CDR2 FQNEAQ (reference sequence). The CDR3 is made up of 11 amino acids. The entire variable domain, with the rest obtained from reference TRBV7-9 and TRBJ2-7, is as follows: DTGVSQNPRHKITKRGQNVTFRCDPISEHNRLYWYRQTLGQGPEFLTYFQNEAQLEKSRLLSDRFSAERPKGSFSTLEIQRTEQGDSAMYLCASSSLGEQYFGPGTRLTVT.